Sequencing of this TCR beta chain was carried out in a study of naive and memory T cell subsets. Regarding the study as a whole: Between naive and memory subsets, TCR abundance power law exponents differed.

V dropped 5 bases and J dropped 8 bases, with 9 bases sitting between them. The CDR3 extends over 11 amino acids. Germline V lookup: CDR1 SGHAT, CDR2 FQNNGV. In this sample, this clonotype turned up many times. Antigen unknown. Two oligonucleotides, mixed equimolar, formed the beta constant-region primer covering TRBC1 and TRBC2. Four rounds of PCR amplified the ligated cDNA using nested alpha and beta constant-region primers plus SP2. Each CDR3 protein gets one entry after TCRdb re-called the UMI-ligation and nested PCR reads with MiXCR. The sample contains about 85,000 distinct CDR3 sequences, about 12% of which appear only once. Alpha and beta libraries were amplified separately from the second PCR onward. CD4+ T cell IFNgamma after overnight CMV lysate exposure gave donor CMV status.

V is TRBV11-2 and J is TRBJ2-5, with a possible D match to TRBD1 (5 bases). This sequence originates from a human donor in good health. Sequenced input: central memory CD4+ T cells from blood. The CDR3 region has the DNA TGTGCCAGCAGCCTGGACACTACCCAGTACTTC. Protein: CASSLDTTQYF. Full variable domain (remainder filled in from reference TRBV11-2 and TRBJ2-5): EAGVAQSPRYKIIEKRQSVAFWCNPISGHATLYWYQQILGQGPKLLIQFQNNGVVDDSQLPKDRFSAERLKGVDSTLKIQPAKLEDSAVYLCASSLDTTQYFGPGTRLLVL.